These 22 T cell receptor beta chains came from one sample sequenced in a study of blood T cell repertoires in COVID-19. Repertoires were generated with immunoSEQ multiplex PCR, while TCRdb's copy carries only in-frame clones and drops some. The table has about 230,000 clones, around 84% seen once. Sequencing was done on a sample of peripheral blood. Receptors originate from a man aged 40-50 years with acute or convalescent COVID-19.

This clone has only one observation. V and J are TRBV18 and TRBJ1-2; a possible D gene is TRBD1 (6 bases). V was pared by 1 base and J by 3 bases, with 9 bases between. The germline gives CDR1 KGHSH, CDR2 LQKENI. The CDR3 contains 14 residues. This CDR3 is CASSPLGQHYGYTF. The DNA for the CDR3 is TGTGCCAGCTCACCACTAGGACAGCACTATGGCTACACCTTC.

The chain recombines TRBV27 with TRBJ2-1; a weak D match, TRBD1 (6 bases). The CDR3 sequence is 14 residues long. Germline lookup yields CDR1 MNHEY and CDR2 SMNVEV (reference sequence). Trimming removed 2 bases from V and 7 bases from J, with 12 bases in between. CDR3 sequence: CASSLIQGGNEQFF. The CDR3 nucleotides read TGTGCCAGCAGTTTAATACAGGGCGGGAATGAGCAGTTCTTC.

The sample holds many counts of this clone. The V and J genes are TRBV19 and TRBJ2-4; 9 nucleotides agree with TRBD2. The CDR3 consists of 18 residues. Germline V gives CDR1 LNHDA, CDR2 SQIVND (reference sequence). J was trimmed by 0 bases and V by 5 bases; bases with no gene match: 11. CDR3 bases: TGTGCCAGTAGTTTCCTAGCGGGGAGCTCCTCAGCCAAAAACATTCAGTACTTC. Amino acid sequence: CASSFLAGSSSAKNIQYF.

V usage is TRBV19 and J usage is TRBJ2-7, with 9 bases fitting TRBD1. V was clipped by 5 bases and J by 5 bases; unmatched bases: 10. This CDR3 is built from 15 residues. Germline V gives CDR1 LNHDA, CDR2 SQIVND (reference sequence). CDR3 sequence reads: CASSPTPGQGHEQYF. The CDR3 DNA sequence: TGTGCCAGTAGTCCTACTCCGGGACAGGGCCACGAGCAGTACTTC.

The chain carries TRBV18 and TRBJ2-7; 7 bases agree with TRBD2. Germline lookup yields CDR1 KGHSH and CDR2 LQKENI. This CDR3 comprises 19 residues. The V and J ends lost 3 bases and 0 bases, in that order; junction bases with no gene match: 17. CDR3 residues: CASSPQRTEGPGGSYEQYF. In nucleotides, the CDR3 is TGTGCCAGCTCACCCCAACGGACTGAAGGGCCGGGGGGCTCCTACGAGCAGTACTTC.

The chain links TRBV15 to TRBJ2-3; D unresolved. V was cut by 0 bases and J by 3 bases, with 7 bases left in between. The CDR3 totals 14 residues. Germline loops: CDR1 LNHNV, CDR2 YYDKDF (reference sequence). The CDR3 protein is CATSRDEETDTQYF. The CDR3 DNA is TGTGCCACCAGCAGAGACGAAGAGACAGATACGCAGTATTTT.

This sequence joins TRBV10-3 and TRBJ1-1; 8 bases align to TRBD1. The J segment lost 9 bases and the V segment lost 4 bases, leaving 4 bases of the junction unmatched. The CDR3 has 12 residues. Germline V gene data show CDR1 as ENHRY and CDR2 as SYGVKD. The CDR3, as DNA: TGTGCCATCAGTGCGACAGGGGACCAAGCTTTCTTT. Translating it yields CAISATGDQAFF.

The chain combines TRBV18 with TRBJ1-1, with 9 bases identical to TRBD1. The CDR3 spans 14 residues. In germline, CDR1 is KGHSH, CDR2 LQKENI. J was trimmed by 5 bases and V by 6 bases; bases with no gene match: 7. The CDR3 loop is CASSQGQGFTEAFF. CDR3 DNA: TGTGCCAGCTCTCAGGGACAGGGATTTACTGAAGCTTTCTTT.

The CDR3 DNA reads as TGTGCCAGCAGTTTATTTAGTATTGGGACAGGAGATTTTCAGCCCCAGCATTTT. Its translation: CASSLFSIGTGDFQPQHF. The V and J genes are TRBV28 and TRBJ1-5, with 8 bases lining up with TRBD1. J was trimmed by 6 bases and V by 1 base; bases with no gene match: 14. Per the germline V gene, CDR1 is MDHEN and CDR2 is SYDVKM. The length of the CDR3 is 18 residues.

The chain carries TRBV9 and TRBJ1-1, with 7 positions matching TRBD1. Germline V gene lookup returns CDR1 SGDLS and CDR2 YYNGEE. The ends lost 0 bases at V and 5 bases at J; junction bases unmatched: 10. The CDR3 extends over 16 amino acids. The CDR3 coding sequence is TGTGCCAGCAGCGTAGGAAGGGGGCGCGACCGAACTGAAGCTTTCTTT. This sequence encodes CASSVGRGRDRTEAFF.

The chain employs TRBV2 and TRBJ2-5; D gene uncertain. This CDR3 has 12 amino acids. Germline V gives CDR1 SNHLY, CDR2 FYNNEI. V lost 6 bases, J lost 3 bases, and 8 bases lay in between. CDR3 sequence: CASRVTEETQYF. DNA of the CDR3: TGTGCCAGCAGGGTTACTGAAGAGACCCAGTACTTC.

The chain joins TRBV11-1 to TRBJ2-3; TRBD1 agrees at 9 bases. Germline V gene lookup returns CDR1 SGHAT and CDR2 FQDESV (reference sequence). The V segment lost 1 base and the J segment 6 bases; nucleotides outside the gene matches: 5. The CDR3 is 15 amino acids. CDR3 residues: CASSLGDRVSDTQYF. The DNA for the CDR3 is TGTGCCAGCAGCTTAGGGGACAGGGTATCTGATACGCAGTATTTT.

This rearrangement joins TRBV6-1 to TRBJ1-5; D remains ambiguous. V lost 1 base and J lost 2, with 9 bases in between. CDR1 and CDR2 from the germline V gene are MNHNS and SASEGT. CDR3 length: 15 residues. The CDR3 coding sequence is TGTGCCAGCAGTGAAGATAGGAGAGGCAATCAGCCCCAGCATTTT. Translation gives CASSEDRRGNQPQHF.

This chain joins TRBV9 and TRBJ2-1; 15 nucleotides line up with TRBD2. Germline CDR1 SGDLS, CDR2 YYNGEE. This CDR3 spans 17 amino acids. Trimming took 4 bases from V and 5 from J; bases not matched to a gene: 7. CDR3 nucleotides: TGTGCCAGCAGCTCAGGACTAGCGGGGGGGCAAGACAATGAGCAGTTCTTC. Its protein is CASSSGLAGGQDNEQFF.

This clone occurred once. CDR3 DNA: TGTGCCAGCAGTCCGGGCGGGGCCTTTGCCTATGGCTACACCTTC. This codes for CASSPGGAFAYGYTF. The V gene is TRBV6-5, the J gene TRBJ1-2; a possible D gene is TRBD1 (5 bases). CDR1 and CDR2 from the germline V gene are MNHEY and SVGAGI. V was trimmed by 5 bases and J by 4 bases, leaving 17 bases between them. The CDR3 is made up of 15 amino acids.

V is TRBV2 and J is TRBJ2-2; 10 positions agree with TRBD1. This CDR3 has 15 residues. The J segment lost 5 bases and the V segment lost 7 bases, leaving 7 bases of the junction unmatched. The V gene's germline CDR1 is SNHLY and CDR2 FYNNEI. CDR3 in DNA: TGTGCCAGCAAACCGGGACAGGGGAATACCGGGGAGCTGTTTTTT. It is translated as CASKPGQGNTGELFF.

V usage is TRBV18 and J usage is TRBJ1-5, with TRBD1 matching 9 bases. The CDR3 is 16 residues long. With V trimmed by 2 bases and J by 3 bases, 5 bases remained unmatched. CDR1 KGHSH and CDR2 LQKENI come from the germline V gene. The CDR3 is CASSPGGTGYNQPQHF. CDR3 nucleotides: TGTGCCAGCTCACCAGGGGGGACAGGGTACAATCAGCCCCAGCATTTT.

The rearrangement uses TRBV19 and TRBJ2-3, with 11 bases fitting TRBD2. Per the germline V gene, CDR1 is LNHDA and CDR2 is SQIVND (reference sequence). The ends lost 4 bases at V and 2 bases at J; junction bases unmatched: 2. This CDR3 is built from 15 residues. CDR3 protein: CASSTTSGVTDTQYF. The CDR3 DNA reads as TGTGCCAGTAGTACGACTAGCGGGGTCACAGATACGCAGTATTTT. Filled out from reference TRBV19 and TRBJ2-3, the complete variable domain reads DGGITQSPKYLFRKEGQNVTLSCEQNLNHDAMYWYRQDPGQGLRLIYYSQIVNDFQKGDIAEGYSVSREKKESFPLTVTSAQKNPTAFYLCASSTTSGVTDTQYFGPGTRLTVL.

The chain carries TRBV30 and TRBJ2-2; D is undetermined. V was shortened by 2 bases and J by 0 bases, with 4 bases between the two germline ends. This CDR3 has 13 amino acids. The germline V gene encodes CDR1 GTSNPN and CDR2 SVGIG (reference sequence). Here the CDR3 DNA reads TGTGCCTGGAGTCACACGAACACCGGGGAGCTGTTTTTT. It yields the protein CAWSHTNTGELFF.

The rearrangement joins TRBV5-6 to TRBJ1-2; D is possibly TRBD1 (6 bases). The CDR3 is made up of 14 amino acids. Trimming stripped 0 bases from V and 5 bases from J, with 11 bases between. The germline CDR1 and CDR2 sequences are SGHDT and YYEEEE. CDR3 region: CASSLGYQGYGYTF. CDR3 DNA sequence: TGTGCCAGCAGCTTGGGGTATCAGGGGTATGGCTACACCTTC.

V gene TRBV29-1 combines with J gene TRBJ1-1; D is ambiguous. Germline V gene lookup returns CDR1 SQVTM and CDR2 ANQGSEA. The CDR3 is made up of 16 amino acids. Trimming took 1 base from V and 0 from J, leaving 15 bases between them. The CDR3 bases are TGCAGCGTTGAAGGCAGCGGTAACGTCCTGAACACTGAAGCTTTCTTT. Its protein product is CSVEGSGNVLNTEAFF.

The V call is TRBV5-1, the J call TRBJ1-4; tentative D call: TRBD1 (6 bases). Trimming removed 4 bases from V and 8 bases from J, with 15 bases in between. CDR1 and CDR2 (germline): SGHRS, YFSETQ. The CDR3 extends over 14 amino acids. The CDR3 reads CASSIGTLYEKLFF. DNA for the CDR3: TGCGCCAGCAGCATCGGGACATTATACGAAAAACTGTTTTTT.